These 5 T cell receptor beta chains were all obtained from the same sample, sequenced in a study of CD8 T cells in Susac syndrome. Reverse transcription of roughly 0.5 to 1 ug RNA used random hexamers. TCRdb used MiXCR to reprocess the immunoSEQ multiplex PCR reads, holding one entry per CDR3 protein. The data hold more than 85,000 distinct CDR3 sequences, with around 94% observed a single time. Sequencing used CD4+ T cells from PBMCs. Receptor source: a human donor with Susac syndrome.

The DNA of the CDR3 is TGCAGTGCCCCCCTACTCCCGGGGGGCAAGAATTCACCCCTCCACTTT. Translating it yields CSAPLLPGGKNSPLHF. The chain couples TRBV20-1 to TRBJ1-6; weak D call: TRBD1 (6 bases). This CDR3 comprises 16 residues. Trimming removed 6 bases at V and 7 bases at J, with 22 bases between. Germline loops: CDR1 DFQATT, CDR2 SNEGSKA (reference sequence).

This rearrangement joins TRBV24-1 to TRBJ2-1, with D perhaps given as TRBD1 or TRBD2 (5 bases each). This CDR3 is 13 amino acids long. V shed 8 bases and J shed 2 bases, with 9 bases lying between them. Germline V gene data show CDR1 as KGHDR and CDR2 as SFDVKD. The CDR3 DNA reads as TGTGCCACCACAGGGAGAACCTACAATGAGCAGTTCTTC. Its translation is CATTGRTYNEQFF.

The V and J genes are TRBV5-6 and TRBJ2-7, with a possible D match to TRBD1 (6 bases). The V end lost 0 bases, the J end lost 6 bases, and 13 bases lay between the germline ends. CDR3 length: 14 amino acids. CDR1 SGHDT and CDR2 YYEEEE come from the germline V gene. CDR3 region: CASSLAVGGSEQYF. CDR3 in DNA: TGTGCCAGCAGCTTGGCCGTTGGGGGCTCCGAGCAGTACTTC.

This clonotype was seen a single time. This chain connects TRBV3-1 to TRBJ1-2; D might be TRBD1 (5 bases). The CDR3 length is 13 residues. The V end was cut by 0 bases, the J end by 7 bases, with 9 bases between. CDR1 and CDR2 (germline): LGHDT, YNNKEL (reference sequence). CDR3 residues: CASSQDREGGYTF. The CDR3, as DNA: TGTGCCAGCAGCCAAGACAGGGAGGGTGGCTACACCTTC.

V usage is TRBV30 and J usage is TRBJ2-5; TRBD2 agrees at 7 bases. After removal of 3 bases from V and 4 bases from J, the junction contained 5 bases not matched to a gene. The V gene's germline CDR1 is GTSNPN and CDR2 SVGIG (reference sequence). The CDR3 contains 13 residues. For the CDR3, the DNA is TGTGCCTGGAGCGGACTAGGAGGAGAGACCCAGTACTTC. Its translation: CAWSGLGGETQYF.